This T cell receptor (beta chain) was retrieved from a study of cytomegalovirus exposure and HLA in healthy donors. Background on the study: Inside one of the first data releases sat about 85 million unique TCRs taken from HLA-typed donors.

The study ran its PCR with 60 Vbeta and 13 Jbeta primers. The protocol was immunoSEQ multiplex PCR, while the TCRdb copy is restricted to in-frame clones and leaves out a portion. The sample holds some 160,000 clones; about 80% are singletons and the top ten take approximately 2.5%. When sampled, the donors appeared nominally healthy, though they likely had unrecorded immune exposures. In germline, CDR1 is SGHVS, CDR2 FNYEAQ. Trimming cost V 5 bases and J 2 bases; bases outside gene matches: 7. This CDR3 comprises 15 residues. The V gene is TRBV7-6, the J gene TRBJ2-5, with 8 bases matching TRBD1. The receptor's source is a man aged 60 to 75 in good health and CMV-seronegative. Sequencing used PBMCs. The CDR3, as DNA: TGTGCCAGCAGCAGTTACCGGGACAGGCAAGAGACCCAGTACTTC. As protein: CASSSYRDRQETQYF.